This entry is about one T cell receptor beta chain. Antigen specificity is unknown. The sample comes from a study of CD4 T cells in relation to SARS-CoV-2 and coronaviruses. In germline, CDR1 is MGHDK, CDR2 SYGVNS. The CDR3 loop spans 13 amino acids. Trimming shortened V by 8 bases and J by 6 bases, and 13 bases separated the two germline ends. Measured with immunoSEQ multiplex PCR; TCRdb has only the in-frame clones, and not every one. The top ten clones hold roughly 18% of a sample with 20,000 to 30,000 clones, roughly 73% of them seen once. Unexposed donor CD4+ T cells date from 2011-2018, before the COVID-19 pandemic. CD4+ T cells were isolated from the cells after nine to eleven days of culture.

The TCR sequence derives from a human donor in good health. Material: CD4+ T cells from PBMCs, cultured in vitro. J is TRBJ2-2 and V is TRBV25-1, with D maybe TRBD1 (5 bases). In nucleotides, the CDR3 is TGTGCCAGCGGATACCAGGGCGCCGGGGAGCTGTTTTTT. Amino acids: CASGYQGAGELFF. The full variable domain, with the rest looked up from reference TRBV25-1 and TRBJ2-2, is EADIYQTPRYLVIGTGKKITLECSQTMGHDKMYWYQQDPGMELHLIHYSYGVNSTEKGDLSSESTVSRIRTEHFPLTLESARPSHTSQYLCASGYQGAGELFFGEGSRLTVL.